This T cell receptor (beta chain) appears in the sequencing data of a study of blood T cell repertoires in COVID-19. The V and J ends lost 8 bases and 2 bases, in that order; junction bases with no gene match: 5. This CDR3 region has 14 residues. CDR1 and CDR2 (germline): SNHLY, FYNNEI. Sequenced by immunoSEQ multiplex PCR; TCRdb stores in-frame clones only, minus some. This sample has about 49,000 clones, with around 86% found just once. Sequencing was performed on peripheral blood. The V gene is TRBV2, the J gene TRBJ2-1; TRBD2 agrees at 8 bases. This receptor was identified in a woman at least 80 years old with COVID-19, enrolled during active disease. The CDR3 loop is CASCPSGPYNEQFF. In DNA, the CDR3 is TGTGCCAGCTGCCCTAGCGGGCCCTACAATGAGCAGTTCTTC.